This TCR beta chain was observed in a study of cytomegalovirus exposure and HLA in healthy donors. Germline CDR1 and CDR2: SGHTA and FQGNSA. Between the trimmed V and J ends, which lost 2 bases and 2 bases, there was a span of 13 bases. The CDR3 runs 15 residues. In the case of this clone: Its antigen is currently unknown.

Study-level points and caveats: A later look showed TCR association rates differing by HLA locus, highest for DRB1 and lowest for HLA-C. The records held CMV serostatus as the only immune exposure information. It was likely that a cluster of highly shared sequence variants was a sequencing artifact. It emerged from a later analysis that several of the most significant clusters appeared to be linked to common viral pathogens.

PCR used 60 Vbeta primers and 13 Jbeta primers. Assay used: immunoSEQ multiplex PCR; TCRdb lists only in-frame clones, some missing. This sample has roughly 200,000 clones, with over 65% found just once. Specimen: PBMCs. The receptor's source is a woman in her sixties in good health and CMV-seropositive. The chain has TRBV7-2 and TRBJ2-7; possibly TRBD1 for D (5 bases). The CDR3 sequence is CASSLRTPGAYEQYF. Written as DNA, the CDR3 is TGTGCCAGCAGCTTAAGGACACCTGGGGCCTACGAGCAGTACTTC. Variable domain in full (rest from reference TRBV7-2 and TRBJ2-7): GAGVSQSPSNKVTEKGKDVELRCDPISGHTALYWYRQSLGQGLEFLIYFQGNSAPDKSGLPSDRFSAERTGGSVSTLTIQRTQQEDSAVYLCASSLRTPGAYEQYFGPGTRLTVT.